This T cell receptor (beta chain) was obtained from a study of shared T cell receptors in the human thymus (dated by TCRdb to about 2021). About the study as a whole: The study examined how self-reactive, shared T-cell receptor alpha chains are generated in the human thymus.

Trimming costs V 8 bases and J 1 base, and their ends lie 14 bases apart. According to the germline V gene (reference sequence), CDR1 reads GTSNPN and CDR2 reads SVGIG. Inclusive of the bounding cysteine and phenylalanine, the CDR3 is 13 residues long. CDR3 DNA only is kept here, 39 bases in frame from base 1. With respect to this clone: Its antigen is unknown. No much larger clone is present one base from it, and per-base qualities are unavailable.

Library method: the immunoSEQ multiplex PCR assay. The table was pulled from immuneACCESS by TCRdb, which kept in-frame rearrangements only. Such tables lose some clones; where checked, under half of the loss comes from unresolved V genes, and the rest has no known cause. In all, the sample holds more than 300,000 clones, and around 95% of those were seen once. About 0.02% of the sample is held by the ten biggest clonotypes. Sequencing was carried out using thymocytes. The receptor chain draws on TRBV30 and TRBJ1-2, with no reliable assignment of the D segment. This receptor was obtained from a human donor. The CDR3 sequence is CAVPGPYNYGYTF. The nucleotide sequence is TGTGCCGTCCCTGGCCCCTATAACTATGGCTACACCTTC.